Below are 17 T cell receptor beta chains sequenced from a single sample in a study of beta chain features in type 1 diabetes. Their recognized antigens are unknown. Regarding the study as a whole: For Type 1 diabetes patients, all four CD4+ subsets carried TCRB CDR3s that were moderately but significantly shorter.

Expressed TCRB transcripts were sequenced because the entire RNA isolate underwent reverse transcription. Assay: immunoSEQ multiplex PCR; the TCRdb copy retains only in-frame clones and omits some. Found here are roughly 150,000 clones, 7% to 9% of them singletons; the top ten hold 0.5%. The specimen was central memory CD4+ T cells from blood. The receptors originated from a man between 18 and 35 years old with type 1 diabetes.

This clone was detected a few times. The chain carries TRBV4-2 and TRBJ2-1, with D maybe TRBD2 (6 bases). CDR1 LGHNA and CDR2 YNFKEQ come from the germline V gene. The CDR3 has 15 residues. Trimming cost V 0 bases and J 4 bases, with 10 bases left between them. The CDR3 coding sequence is TGTGCCAGCAGCCAAGAAGGCGGAGGGTACAATGAGCAGTTCTTC. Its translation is CASSQEGGGYNEQFF.

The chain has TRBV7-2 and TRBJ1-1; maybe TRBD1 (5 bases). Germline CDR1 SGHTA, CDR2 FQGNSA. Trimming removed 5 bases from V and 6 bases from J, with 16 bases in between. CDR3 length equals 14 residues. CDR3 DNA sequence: TGTGCCAGCAGCCCGGACGGGGGGAGGCCTGAAGCTTTCTTT. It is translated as CASSPDGGRPEAFF.

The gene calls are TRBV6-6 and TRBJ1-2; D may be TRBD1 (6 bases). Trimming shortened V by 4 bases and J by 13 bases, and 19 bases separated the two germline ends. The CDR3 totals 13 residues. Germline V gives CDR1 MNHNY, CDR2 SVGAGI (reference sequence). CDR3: CASSFQRDTLGTF. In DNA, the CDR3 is TGTGCCAGCAGTTTTCAAAGGGACACCCTAGGCACCTTC.

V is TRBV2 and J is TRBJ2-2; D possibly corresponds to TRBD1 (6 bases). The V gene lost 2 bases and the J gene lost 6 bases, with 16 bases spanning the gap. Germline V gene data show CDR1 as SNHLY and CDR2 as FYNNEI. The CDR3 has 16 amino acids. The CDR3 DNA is TGTGCCAGCAGTGAACCCGGTGGCAGGGGCTCCGGGGAGCTGTTTTTT. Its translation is CASSEPGGRGSGELFF.

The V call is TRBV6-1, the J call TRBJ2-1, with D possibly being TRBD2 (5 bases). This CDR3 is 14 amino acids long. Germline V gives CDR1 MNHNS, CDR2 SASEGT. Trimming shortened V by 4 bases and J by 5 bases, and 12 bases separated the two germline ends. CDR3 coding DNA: TGTGCCAGCAGTGTACCAGCGGTAAACAATGAGCAGTTCTTC. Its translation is CASSVPAVNNEQFF.

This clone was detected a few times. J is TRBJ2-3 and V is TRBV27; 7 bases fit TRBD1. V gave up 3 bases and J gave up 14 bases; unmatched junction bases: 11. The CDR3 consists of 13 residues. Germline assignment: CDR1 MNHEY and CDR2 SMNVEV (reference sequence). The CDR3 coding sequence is TGTGCCAGCAGTTTCCATGACAGGGCCGGTCCGTATTTT. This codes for CASSFHDRAGPYF.

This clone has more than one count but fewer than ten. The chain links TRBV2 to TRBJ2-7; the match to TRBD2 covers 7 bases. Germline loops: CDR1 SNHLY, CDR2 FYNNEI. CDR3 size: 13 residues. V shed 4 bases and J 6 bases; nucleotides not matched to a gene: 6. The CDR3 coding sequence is TGTGCCAGCAGTGTGGTAAGGGAGGGCGAGCAGTACTTC. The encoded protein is CASSVVREGEQYF.

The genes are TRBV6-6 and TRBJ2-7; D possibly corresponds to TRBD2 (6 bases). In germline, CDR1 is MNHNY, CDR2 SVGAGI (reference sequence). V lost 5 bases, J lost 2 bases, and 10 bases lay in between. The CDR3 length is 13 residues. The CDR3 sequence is CASSPAGPYEQYF. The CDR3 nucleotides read TGTGCCAGCAGTCCCGCGGGGCCCTACGAGCAGTACTTC.

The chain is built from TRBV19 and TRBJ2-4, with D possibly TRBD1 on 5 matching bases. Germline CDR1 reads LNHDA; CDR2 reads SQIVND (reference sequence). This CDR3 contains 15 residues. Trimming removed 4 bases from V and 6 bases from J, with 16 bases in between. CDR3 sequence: CASSTQGRKGNIQYF. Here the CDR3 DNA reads TGTGCCAGTAGTACTCAGGGCCGTAAGGGAAACATTCAGTACTTC.

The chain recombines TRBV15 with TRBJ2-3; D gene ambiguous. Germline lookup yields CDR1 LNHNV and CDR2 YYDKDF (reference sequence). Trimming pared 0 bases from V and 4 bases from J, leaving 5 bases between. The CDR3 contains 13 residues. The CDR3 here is CATSRDQADTQYF. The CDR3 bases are TGTGCCACCAGCAGAGATCAGGCAGATACGCAGTATTTT.

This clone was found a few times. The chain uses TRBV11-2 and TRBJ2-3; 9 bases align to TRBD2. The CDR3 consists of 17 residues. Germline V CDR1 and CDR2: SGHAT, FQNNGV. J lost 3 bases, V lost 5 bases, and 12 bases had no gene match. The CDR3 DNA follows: TGTGCCAGCAGCCATCCTCTGGGCGGGAGGGCTACAGATACGCAGTATTTT. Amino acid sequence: CASSHPLGGRATDTQYF.

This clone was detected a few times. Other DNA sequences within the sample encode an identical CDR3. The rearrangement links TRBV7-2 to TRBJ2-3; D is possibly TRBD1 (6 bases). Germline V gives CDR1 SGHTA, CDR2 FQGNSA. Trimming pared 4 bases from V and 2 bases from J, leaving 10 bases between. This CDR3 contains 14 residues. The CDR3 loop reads CASSSGQSTDTQYF. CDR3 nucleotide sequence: TGTGCCAGCAGCTCCGGACAGTCCACAGATACGCAGTATTTT. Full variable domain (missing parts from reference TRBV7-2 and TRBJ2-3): GAGVSQSPSNKVTEKGKDVELRCDPISGHTALYWYRQSLGQGLEFLIYFQGNSAPDKSGLPSDRFSAERTGGSVSTLTIQRTQQEDSAVYLCASSSGQSTDTQYFGPGTRLTVL.

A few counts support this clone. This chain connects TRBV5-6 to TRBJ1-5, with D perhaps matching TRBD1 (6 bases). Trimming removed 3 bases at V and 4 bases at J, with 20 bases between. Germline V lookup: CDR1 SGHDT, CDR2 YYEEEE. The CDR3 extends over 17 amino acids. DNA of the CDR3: TGTGCCAGCAGCTCGAAGGCCGTAAACAGGGCAAATCAGCCCCAGCATTTT. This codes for CASSSKAVNRANQPQHF.

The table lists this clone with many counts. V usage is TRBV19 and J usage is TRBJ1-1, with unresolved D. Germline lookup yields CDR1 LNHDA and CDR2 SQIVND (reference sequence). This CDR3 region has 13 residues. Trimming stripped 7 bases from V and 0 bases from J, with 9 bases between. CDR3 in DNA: TGTGCCAGTACTCGCGAGTTGAACACTGAAGCTTTCTTT. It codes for CASTRELNTEAFF.

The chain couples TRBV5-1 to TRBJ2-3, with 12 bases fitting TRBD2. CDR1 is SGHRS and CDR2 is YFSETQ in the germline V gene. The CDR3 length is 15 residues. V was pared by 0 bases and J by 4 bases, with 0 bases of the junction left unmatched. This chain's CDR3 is CASSLGLAGADTQYF. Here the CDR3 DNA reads TGCGCCAGCAGCTTGGGACTAGCGGGAGCAGATACGCAGTATTTT.

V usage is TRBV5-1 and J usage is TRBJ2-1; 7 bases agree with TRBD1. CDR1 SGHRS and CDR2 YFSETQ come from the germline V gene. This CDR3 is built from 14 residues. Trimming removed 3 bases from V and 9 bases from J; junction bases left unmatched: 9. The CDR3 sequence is CASSSGTASTEQFF. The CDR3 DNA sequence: TGCGCCAGCAGCTCCGGGACAGCGTCAACTGAGCAGTTCTTC.

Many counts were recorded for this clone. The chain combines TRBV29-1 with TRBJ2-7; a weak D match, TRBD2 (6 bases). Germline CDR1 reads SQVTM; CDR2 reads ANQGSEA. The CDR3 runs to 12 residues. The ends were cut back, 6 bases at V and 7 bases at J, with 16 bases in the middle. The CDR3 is CSVPGTAGEQYF. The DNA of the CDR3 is TGCAGCGTGCCCGGGACTGCTGGAGAGCAGTACTTC.